Below are 23 T cell receptor beta chains sequenced from a single sample in a study of CD8 T cells in ankylosing spondylitis. Notes on the study in general: Among TCR beta sequences, a motif of eight highly homologous variants appeared characteristic of ankylosing spondylitis blood.

One entry per CDR3 protein, called by TCRdb with MiXCR from the 5' RACE reads. The sample contains about 130,000 distinct CDR3 sequences, 15% to 20% of which appear only once. Their specific antigens are unknown. Sequencing input: blood, either unsorted or a sorted T cell fraction (not recorded which). The source is a male donor with ankylosing spondylitis.

This clonotype turned up a few times. V usage is TRBV27 and J usage is TRBJ2-2; D is unresolved. CDR1 is MNHEY, CDR2 SMNVEV, per germline (reference sequence). CDR3 length: 14 amino acids. V lost 3 bases and J lost 3, with 8 bases in between. This chain's CDR3 is CASSFFEYTGELFF. In DNA, the CDR3 is TGTGCCAGCAGTTTTTTTGAATACACCGGGGAGCTGTTTTTT.

The J gene is TRBJ2-7, the V gene TRBV4-2, with 7 positions matching TRBD2. The CDR3 loop spans 14 amino acids. Trimming cost V 0 bases and J 4 bases; bases outside gene matches: 3. Germline V gene lookup returns CDR1 LGHNA and CDR2 YNFKEQ. CDR3 residues: CASSQDTGGYEQYF. Here the CDR3 DNA reads TGTGCCAGCAGCCAAGATACGGGAGGATACGAGCAGTACTTC.

This clonotype has a handful of counts. The chain has TRBV12-3 or TRBV12-4 and TRBJ2-1; possible D gene TRBD2, 5 bases. V was clipped by 4 bases and J by 0 bases, with 13 bases between them. The CDR3 extends over 16 amino acids. CDR3 nucleotides: TGTGCCAGCAGTTCCGCCCGCGGGTCCTCCTACAATGAGCAGTTCTTC. It is translated as CASSSARGSSYNEQFF.

The V gene is TRBV7-9, the J gene TRBJ2-5; tentative D call: TRBD2 (5 bases). The CDR3 is made up of 14 amino acids. V lost 0 bases and J lost 1, with 6 bases in between. Germline loops: CDR1 SEHNR, CDR2 FQNEAQ (reference sequence). Written as DNA, the CDR3 is TGTGCCAGCAGCTTAGCGAGGGTCCAAGAGACCCAGTACTTC. Protein product: CASSLARVQETQYF.

V and J are TRBV7-3 and TRBJ2-5; D gene ambiguous. Per the germline V gene, CDR1 is SGHTA and CDR2 is FQGTGA. V lost 1 base and J lost 0, with 9 bases in between. This CDR3 contains 15 residues. CDR3 coding DNA: TGTGCCAGCAGCTTAAGCCCCTCGTACCAAGAGACCCAGTACTTC. Translation: CASSLSPSYQETQYF.

This clonotype was seen at least ten times. The V gene is TRBV7-9, the J gene TRBJ1-1, with D possibly being TRBD1 (6 bases). Trimming pared 1 base from V and 1 base from J, leaving 10 bases between. This CDR3 spans 15 amino acids. Germline V gene data show CDR1 as SEHNR and CDR2 as FQNEAQ (reference sequence). The CDR3 DNA is TGTGCCAGCAGCTTAGTAGGACAGCCGAACACTGAAGCTTTCTTT. Residues: CASSLVGQPNTEAFF.

This clonotype has just a few counts. The chain uses TRBV29-1 and TRBJ1-2; D perhaps matches TRBD1 (6 bases). Germline V gene sequence: CDR1 SQVTM, CDR2 ANQGSEA. The CDR3 totals 15 residues. V dropped 5 bases and J dropped 5 bases, with 21 bases sitting between them. This CDR3 reads CSVPLRSGHPYGYTF. In nucleotides, the CDR3 is TGCAGCGTTCCCCTCCGCTCGGGACACCCTTATGGCTACACCTTC.

The chain recombines TRBV15 with TRBJ2-5, with 10 bases aligning to TRBD2. The CDR3 extends over 15 amino acids. The germline V gene encodes CDR1 LNHNV and CDR2 YYDKDF (reference sequence). The V and J ends lost 0 bases and 7 bases, in that order; junction bases with no gene match: 5. CDR3 in amino acids: CATSRDHPSGGTQYF. For the CDR3, the DNA is TGTGCCACCAGCAGAGATCACCCTAGCGGGGGGACCCAGTACTTC.

This clonotype came up a few times. The rearrangement links TRBV12-3 or TRBV12-4 to TRBJ2-2; D call uncertain. With 5 bases removed from V and 2 bases from J, the gap between germline ends came to 12 bases. This CDR3 region has 15 residues. The CDR3 here is CASSIADGNTGELFF. The CDR3 region has the DNA TGTGCCAGCAGTATCGCCGACGGTAACACCGGGGAGCTGTTTTTT.

This clonotype has a handful of counts. This sequence joins TRBV7-8 and TRBJ2-1; D is uncertain. The CDR3 has 12 amino acids. The germline gives CDR1 SGHVS, CDR2 FQNEAQ. Trimming took off 0 bases at V and 8 bases at J, with 5 bases between the two ends. This CDR3 is CASSLAGYEQFF. CDR3 DNA: TGTGCCAGCAGCTTAGCAGGGTATGAGCAGTTCTTC.

The sample holds a few counts of this clonotype. DNA of the CDR3: TGTGCCAGCAGTTTCCGAGGAACCTACGAGCAGTACTTC. Translating gives CASSFRGTYEQYF. V and J are TRBV28 and TRBJ2-7; D is undetermined. Per germline, CDR1 MDHEN and CDR2 SYDVKM. The CDR3 is 13 amino acids. The V gene lost 3 bases and the J gene lost 2 bases, with 8 bases spanning the gap.

This clonotype was detected many times. The J gene is TRBJ2-1, the V gene TRBV12-3 or TRBV12-4, with unresolved D. Trimming removed 3 bases from V and 8 bases from J, with 8 bases in between. The CDR3 is made up of 12 amino acids. The CDR3 sequence is CASSFGVHEQFF. The CDR3 DNA is TGTGCCAGCAGTTTTGGGGTGCATGAGCAGTTCTTC.

This chain uses TRBV27 with TRBJ2-3, with D possibly matching TRBD2 (5 bases). The V and J ends lost 7 bases and 3 bases respectively, with 14 bases between them. The CDR3 loop spans 14 amino acids. The germline CDR1 and CDR2 sequences are MNHEY and SMNVEV (reference sequence). The CDR3 DNA follows: TGTGCCAGCACCTCCGGGGTTGAGACAGATACGCAGTATTTT. Its protein is CASTSGVETDTQYF.

This clonotype was seen only a few times. V gene TRBV6-5 combines with J gene TRBJ2-1; 13 bases agree with TRBD2. V dropped 2 bases and J dropped 6; count of bases not matched to a gene: 7. Germline V gene lookup returns CDR1 MNHEY and CDR2 SVGAGI. CDR3 length: 17 residues. This CDR3 is CASSYQPGLAGFNEQFF. In DNA, the CDR3 is TGTGCCAGCAGTTACCAGCCGGGACTAGCGGGATTCAATGAGCAGTTCTTC.

This clonotype was detected ten times or more. The V gene is TRBV12-3 or TRBV12-4, the J gene TRBJ1-6; D uncertain. The V gene lost 3 bases and the J gene lost 9 bases, with 6 bases spanning the gap. CDR3 length: 12 residues. CDR3 region: CASSLGGSPLHF. The CDR3 DNA sequence: TGTGCCAGCAGTTTGGGCGGTTCACCCCTCCACTTT.

V usage is TRBV7-9 and J usage is TRBJ2-1, with no clear D. This CDR3 is 15 amino acids long. Germline CDR1 reads SEHNR; CDR2 reads FQNEAQ (reference sequence). The germline V and J ends were trimmed by 5 bases and 0 bases, with 11 bases remaining between them. The CDR3: CASSHVLGSYNEQFF. The CDR3 DNA is TGTGCCAGCAGCCACGTTTTAGGCTCCTACAATGAGCAGTTCTTC.

The sample holds a few counts of this clonotype. The chain joins TRBV29-1 to TRBJ2-7; perhaps TRBD1 as D (5 bases). The CDR3 has 12 residues. The germline V gene has CDR1 SQVTM and CDR2 ANQGSEA. V gave up 5 bases and J gave up 2 bases, with 10 bases separating them. The CDR3 DNA sequence: TGCAGCGTTCAGGGTTCCCCCTACGAGCAGTACTTC. As protein: CSVQGSPYEQYF.

J is TRBJ2-5 and V is TRBV28, with D unresolved. V lost 5 bases to trimming and J lost 0 bases, with 13 bases between them. This CDR3 spans 15 amino acids. The V gene's germline CDR1 is MDHEN and CDR2 SYDVKM. The CDR3 reads CASSHQSVYQETQYF. In nucleotides, the CDR3 is TGTGCCAGCAGTCATCAGTCAGTGTACCAAGAGACCCAGTACTTC.

The chain combines TRBV20-1 with TRBJ1-5, with a tentative D call TRBD1 (5 bases). V was shortened by 0 bases and J by 3 bases, with 15 bases between the two germline ends. The CDR3 has 16 amino acids. In germline, CDR1 is DFQATT, CDR2 SNEGSKA (reference sequence). In DNA, the CDR3 is TGCAGTGCTAGAGATCCTGGGACCGGGGTCAATCAGCCCCAGCATTTT. It yields the protein CSARDPGTGVNQPQHF.

V gene TRBV6-5 combines with J gene TRBJ2-1; D unresolved. Trimming took 2 bases from V and 6 from J, leaving 17 bases between them. Germline V lookup: CDR1 MNHEY, CDR2 SVGAGI. The CDR3 has 16 residues. CDR3 nucleotides: TGTGCCAGCAGTTACCCAAACTCTAAATCCGGCAATGAGCAGTTCTTC. It encodes CASSYPNSKSGNEQFF.

The V and J genes are TRBV27 and TRBJ2-7, with D possibly called TRBD1 or TRBD2 (5 bases each). From germline, CDR1 is MNHEY and CDR2 SMNVEV (reference sequence). The CDR3 consists of 16 residues. The V end was cut by 5 bases, the J end by 5 bases, with 22 bases between. The CDR3 protein is CASSPNEGKDSNEQYF. CDR3 bases: TGTGCCAGCAGTCCAAATGAGGGGAAAGATTCGAACGAGCAGTACTTC.

The gene calls are TRBV20-1 and TRBJ2-3; either TRBD1 or TRBD2 may supply D (5 bases each). CDR3 length: 16 residues. Germline CDR1 and CDR2: DFQATT and SNEGSKA (reference sequence). Trimming cost V 6 bases and J 0 bases, with 19 bases left between them. CDR3 DNA: TGCAGTGCCCCTGGGGGAATAGCAGTTAGCACAGATACGCAGTATTTT. Translating gives CSAPGGIAVSTDTQYF.

The chain has TRBV7-8 and TRBJ1-4; a weak D match, TRBD1 (5 bases). Trimming took off 5 bases at V and 0 bases at J, with 10 bases between the two ends. The CDR3 length is 15 residues. Germline CDR1 SGHVS, CDR2 FQNEAQ. The CDR3 reads CASSLTDATNEKLFF. The CDR3 coding sequence is TGTGCCAGCAGCCTGACAGATGCAACTAATGAAAAACTGTTTTTT.